These 10 T cell receptor beta chains share one sample of origin, sequenced in a study of cytomegalovirus exposure and HLA in healthy donors. The PCR had 60 Vbeta and 13 Jbeta primers. TCRdb's table, derived via immunoSEQ multiplex PCR, lists solely in-frame clones and lacks some. The sample yields under 200,000 clones, approximately 80% seen once. Sequenced sample: PBMCs. These receptors were taken from a woman younger than 35 in good health and CMV-seronegative.

The genes are TRBV28 and TRBJ1-1; possibly TRBD1 for D (5 bases). The CDR3 contains 16 residues. Looked up from germline, CDR1 is MDHEN and CDR2 is SYDVKM. V was clipped by 4 bases and J by 6 bases, with 21 bases between them. For the CDR3, the DNA is TGTGCCAGCAGTTCCCAAGACTCAGGGAAGTTCGCTGAAGCTTTCTTT. Translating it yields CASSSQDSGKFAEAFF.

This clone was detected only once. The chain links TRBV10-3 to TRBJ1-3; D possibly corresponds to TRBD1 (5 bases). This CDR3 is 17 amino acids long. CDR1 and CDR2 from the germline V gene are ENHRY and SYGVKD. Trimming removed 6 bases at V and 4 bases at J, with 22 bases between. DNA for the CDR3: TGTGCCATCAGCCAGGGCAGGCCTCAACTTGCCGGAAACACCATATATTTT. This gives the protein CAISQGRPQLAGNTIYF.

This clone has a single count. This chain connects TRBV6-5 to TRBJ2-2; D is uncertain. Germline lookup yields CDR1 MNHEY and CDR2 SVGAGI. Trimming removed 4 bases from V and 6 bases from J, with 12 bases in between. The CDR3 is 14 residues long. CDR3 residues: CASSSGVTAGELFF. CDR3 DNA sequence: TGTGCCAGCAGTTCGGGTGTTACCGCCGGGGAGCTGTTTTTT.

The CDR3 reads CATSRETSGSGAKNIQYF. CDR3 coding DNA: TGTGCCACCAGCAGAGAGACTAGCGGGAGCGGTGCCAAAAACATTCAGTACTTC. This chain links TRBV15 with TRBJ2-4, with 12 bases aligning to TRBD2. V lost 0 bases to trimming and J lost 1 base; unmatched junction nucleotides: 4. The CDR3 contains 18 residues. In germline, CDR1 is LNHNV, CDR2 YYDKDF (reference sequence). The whole variable domain, remainder taken from reference TRBV15 and TRBJ2-4, is DAMVIQNPRYQVTQFGKPVTLSCSQTLNHNVMYWYQQKSSQAPKLLFHYYDKDFNNEADTPDNFQSRRPNTSFCFLDIRSPGLGDTAMYLCATSRETSGSGAKNIQYFGAGTRLSVL.

The rearrangement uses TRBV10-1 and TRBJ2-4; D unclear. Deletions cut 3 bases from V and 9 bases from J, with 12 bases between. The CDR3 contains 13 residues. Germline CDR1 reads WNHNN; CDR2 reads SYGVQD (reference sequence). The CDR3 DNA sequence: TGCGCCAGCAGTGAAACTCTAGATAGCATTCAGTACTTC. It translates to CASSETLDSIQYF.

The chain recombines TRBV29-1 with TRBJ2-2; TRBD1 might be the D (5 bases). Germline V gene sequence: CDR1 SQVTM, CDR2 ANQGSEA. Deletions cut 4 bases from V and 3 bases from J, with 12 bases between. The CDR3 consists of 14 residues. The CDR3 region has the DNA TGCAGCGTTGTTAAGGGGCAGGACACCGGGGAGCTGTTTTTT. As protein: CSVVKGQDTGELFF.

The chain recombines TRBV2 with TRBJ1-4, with D perhaps TRBD1 (5 bases). The CDR3 loop spans 15 amino acids. Trimming cost V 6 bases and J 5 bases, with 16 bases left between them. Germline CDR1 is SNHLY and CDR2 is FYNNEI. The CDR3 sequence is CASRANGGGNEKLFF. The CDR3 DNA follows: TGTGCCAGCAGGGCAAACGGGGGGGGGAATGAAAAACTGTTTTTT. The full variable domain, rest sourced from reference TRBV2 and TRBJ1-4, is EPEVTQTPSHQVTQMGQEVILRCVPISNHLYFYWYRQILGQKVEFLVSFYNNEISEKSEIFDDQFSVERPDGSNFTLKIRSTKLEDSAMYFCASRANGGGNEKLFFGSGTQLSVL.

This clone was observed a few times. The V call is TRBV7-6, the J call TRBJ1-5; a possible D gene is TRBD1 (5 bases). V lost 4 bases to trimming and J lost 7 bases, with 17 bases between them. Germline V lookup: CDR1 SGHVS, CDR2 FNYEAQ. This CDR3 spans 15 amino acids. In DNA form, the CDR3 reads TGTGCCAGCAGCTCCCAGTGGGGATGGGGCCAGCCCCAGCATTTT. Protein product: CASSSQWGWGQPQHF.

The rearrangement links TRBV30 to TRBJ2-5; 12 bases are shared with TRBD2. Trimming removed 3 bases from V and 2 bases from J; junction bases left unmatched: 4. Germline CDR1 and CDR2: GTSNPN and SVGIG (reference sequence). CDR3 size: 15 residues. The CDR3 DNA reads TGTGCCTGGAGAGCTGGACTAGCGGGACAAGAGACCCAGTACTTC. Translated, it gives CAWRAGLAGQETQYF.

V and J are TRBV14 and TRBJ2-5; D might be TRBD2 (5 bases). The CDR3 runs 15 residues. V lost 0 bases to trimming and J lost 2 bases, with 10 bases between them. Germline V gene lookup returns CDR1 SGHDN and CDR2 FVKESK. The CDR3 loop reads CASSQDLRDQETQYF. Here the CDR3 DNA reads TGTGCCAGCAGCCAAGATTTACGGGATCAAGAGACCCAGTACTTC.